A selection of T cell receptor beta chains follows, all from one sample in a study of shared clonotypes between healthy human individuals. Using immunoSEQ multiplex PCR, the repertoire was profiled, and TCRdb retains in-frame clones only, with some absent. The profile shows around 1,900,000 clones, approximately 92% of them singletons. What was sequenced was naive CD8+ T cells from PBMCs. These TCRs come from a man aged 18 to 29 in good health. Some clones in this sample may be carry-over from other donors' samples. The CDR3 runs from the conserved cysteine through the conserved F or W. The D gene is left open where the match is weak. Size is stated for part of the rows, as once, few or many counts, or as a class when the clone is expanded.

>TRBV19|.|TRBJ2-3|.
TGTGCCAGTAGTGATTCGGGAGCTGGAGATACGCAGTATTTT
CASSDSGAGDTQYF
>TRBV9|.|TRBJ2-7|.
TGTGCCAGCAGCGTAGGGTCTGGGCGGGACCCCTACGAGCAGTACTTC
CASSVGSGRDPYEQYF
>TRBV4-1|.|TRBJ2-1|.
TGCGCCAGCAGCCAAGATTGGGCCACACCGGGCGGGGGCCAGTTCTTC
CASSQDWATPGGGQFF
>TRBV30|.|TRBJ2-7|once
TGTGCCTGGAGTGTATCCACGACCTACGAGCAGTACTTC
CAWSVSTTYEQYF
>TRBV9|TRBD2|TRBJ2-7|once
TGTGCCAGCAGCGTAGGGGAGGGAAACGAGCAGTACTTC
CASSVGEGNEQYF
>TRBV27|TRBD1|TRBJ1-2|.
TGTGCCAGCAGTTTAGTCTGGGACAGGGGTGATGGCTACACCTTC
CASSLVWDRGDGYTF
>TRBV29-1|TRBD1|TRBJ2-7|.
TGCAGCGTTGTGGACAGGGGGAGATACGAGCAGTACTTC
CSVVDRGRYEQYF
>TRBV7-9|.|TRBJ2-7|.
TGTGCCAGCAGCCCCTTTAGCGGCGACTCCTACGAGCAGTACTTC
CASSPFSGDSYEQYF
>TRBV7-9|.|TRBJ2-7|.
TGTGCCAGCGGCCTGAGTTCGTCAGGGGACGACGAGCAGTACTTC
CASGLSSSGDDEQYF
>TRBV11-2|TRBD2|TRBJ2-3|.
TGTGCCAGCAGCTTAGGCGGGAGGATCCCAGATACGCAGTATTTT
CASSLGGRIPDTQYF
>TRBV2|.|TRBJ2-5|.
TGTGCCAGCAGTGATAGGGAAGAGACCCAGTACTTC
CASSDREETQYF
>TRBV5-1|TRBD2|TRBJ2-2|.
TGCGCCAGCAGCTTGGCCGGGACTAGCGGGAGCCCCGGGGAGCTGTTTTTT
CASSLAGTSGSPGELFF
>TRBV28|.|TRBJ2-5|.
TGTGCCAGCAGTCCCGCGGGGGCGTGGCTAGTGGCCCAGTACTTC
CASSPAGAWLVAQYF
>TRBV7-9|TRBD2|TRBJ2-1|.
TGTGCCAGCAGCTCCTTCGGGACTAGCGGGACCTTAACGTACAATGAGCAGTTCTTC
CASSSFGTSGTLTYNEQFF
>TRBV7-9|.|TRBJ2-7|.
TGTGCCAGCAGCCCGGGCAGGGACGGCGAGCAGTACTTC
CASSPGRDGEQYF
>TRBV4-1|.|TRBJ2-7|.
TGCGCCAGCAGCCTCCAGGGACCGCCGAACTACGAGCAGTACTTC
CASSLQGPPNYEQYF
>TRBV11-2|.|TRBJ2-3|.
TGTGCCAGCAGCTTAGATCTTGAGGGCATCACAGATACGCAGTATTTT
CASSLDLEGITDTQYF
>TRBV19|TRBD1|TRBJ2-2|.
TGTGCCAGTATGAGGACAGGGGACACCGGGGAGCTGTTTTTT
CASMRTGDTGELFF
>TRBV28|TRBD1|TRBJ1-3|.
TGTGCCAGCAGCCAGGGGGTGACTGGAAACACCATATATTTT
CASSQGVTGNTIYF
>TRBV7-2|.|TRBJ2-2|.
TGTGCCAGCAGCTTATCTCTTTGGTTGCAGGGACCGGGGGAGCTGTTTTTT
CASSLSLWLQGPGELFF
>TRBV25-1|.|TRBJ2-2|once
TGTGCCAGCAGAGCCCCGGGGCCCGAAATCTTTAACACCGGGGAGCTGTTTTTT
CASRAPGPEIFNTGELFF
>TRBV29-1|TRBD1|TRBJ2-2|.
TGCAGCGCCACGGGGACAGAGAGCACCGGGGAGCTGTTTTTT
CSATGTESTGELFF
>TRBV27|TRBD2|TRBJ2-7|.
TGTGCCAGCAGTTTCGGGGGTTTGGGAGGGCCGTTAGGCGAGCAGTACTTC
CASSFGGLGGPLGEQYF
>TRBV5-4|TRBD2|TRBJ2-7|.
TGTGCCAGCAGCGATCCTAGCGGGGGTGACTACGAGCAGTACTTC
CASSDPSGGDYEQYF
>TRBV29-1|.|TRBJ2-7|.
TGCAGCGTTGAAGCCGGTAACTCCTACGAGCAGTACTTC
CSVEAGNSYEQYF
>TRBV2|.|TRBJ1-5|.
TGTGCCAGCAGTGAAGCAAGGGCAGGCGGGGGGAAGGCCCAGCATTTT
CASSEARAGGGKAQHF
>TRBV9|.|TRBJ2-2|.
TGTGCCAGCAGCGTAGCTGGAATACAGACCGGGGAGCTGTTTTTT
CASSVAGIQTGELFF
>TRBV6-6|.|TRBJ2-1|.
TGTGCCAGCAGTTACCGGGGCTCCTACAATGAGCAGTTCTTC
CASSYRGSYNEQFF